This entry lists 20 T cell receptor beta chains sequenced from one sample in a study of CD8 T cells in ankylosing spondylitis. Notes on the study in general: Seemingly characteristic of ankylosing spondylitis blood was a TCR beta motif consisting of under 10 highly homologous variants.

Their cognate antigens are unknown. MiXCR was run by TCRdb on the 5' RACE reads, yielding one entry per CDR3 protein. The data contain about 800,000 distinct CDR3 sequences, roughly 12% of them singletons. The sample taken for sequencing was blood, either unsorted or a sorted T cell fraction (not recorded which). The receptor source for this set is a male donor with ankylosing spondylitis.

This clonotype was observed a few times. J is TRBJ2-3 and V is TRBV4-2; possibly TRBD1 or TRBD2 for D (6 bases each). The V gene lost 1 base and the J gene lost 3 bases, with 20 bases spanning the gap. CDR1 LGHNA and CDR2 YNFKEQ come from the germline V gene. The CDR3 covers 18 residues. CDR3: CASSQVGAGKRMTDTQYF. CDR3 nucleotides: TGTGCCAGCAGCCAAGTGGGGGCGGGAAAGAGAATGACAGATACGCAGTATTTT.

A few counts support this clonotype. The rearrangement links TRBV3-1 to TRBJ1-1, with D possibly matching TRBD1 (5 bases). CDR1 is LGHDT and CDR2 is YNNKEL in the germline V gene (reference sequence). The CDR3 covers 14 residues. V lost 3 bases to trimming and J lost 6 bases, with 14 bases between them. DNA of the CDR3: TGTGCCAGCAGCCACGGACATGCTAAGGCTGAAGCTTTCTTT. It codes for CASSHGHAKAEAFF.

This clonotype was picked up many times. The chain combines TRBV29-1 with TRBJ2-4, with no clear D. The CDR3 has 13 residues. Germline V gene lookup returns CDR1 SQVTM and CDR2 ANQGSEA. Trimming removed 6 bases from V and 7 bases from J, with 16 bases in between. The CDR3 loop reads CSVRPTSKNIQYF. The CDR3 nucleotides read TGCAGCGTACGGCCTACAAGTAAGAACATTCAGTACTTC.

This clonotype showed up many times. The chain employs TRBV6-1 and TRBJ1-3; D ambiguous. This CDR3 comprises 17 residues. The germline V gene has CDR1 MNHNS and CDR2 SASEGT. Trimming removed 9 bases at V and 4 bases at J, with 25 bases between. CDR3 in amino acids: CASRTRAGAVGGNTIYF. CDR3 bases: TGTGCCAGTCGAACCCGGGCAGGCGCAGTCGGAGGAAACACCATATATTTT.

This clonotype was seen more than once but under ten times. V and J are TRBV6-5 and TRBJ1-6; D unresolved. From germline, CDR1 is MNHEY and CDR2 SVGAGI. Deletions cut 0 bases from V and 10 bases from J, with 4 bases between. CDR3 length: 12 residues. CDR3 sequence: CASSYSGSPLHF. DNA for the CDR3: TGTGCCAGCAGTTACTCGGGCTCACCCCTCCACTTT.

There are a few counts of this clonotype. V gene TRBV10-3 combines with J gene TRBJ2-7; no definite D call. In germline, CDR1 is ENHRY, CDR2 SYGVKD. The germline V and J ends were trimmed by 0 bases and 5 bases, with 11 bases remaining between them. The CDR3 is made up of 14 amino acids. The CDR3 region has the DNA TGTGCCATCAGTGAGTCGGCAGGAATCGACGAGCAGTACTTC. Amino acids: CAISESAGIDEQYF.

In DNA, the CDR3 is TGTGCCACCAGCAGACGGGGGGAGGGCAAAAACATTCAGTACTTC. Translating gives CATSRRGEGKNIQYF. The gene calls are TRBV15 and TRBJ2-4; 7 nucleotides match TRBD2. The germline V gene has CDR1 LNHNV and CDR2 YYDKDF (reference sequence). CDR3 length: 15 residues. Trimming at V came to 2 bases and at J to 3 bases, leaving 4 bases not matched to a gene. The variable domain in full, completed from reference TRBV15 and TRBJ2-4, reads DAMVIQNPRYQVTQFGKPVTLSCSQTLNHNVMYWYQQKSSQAPKLLFHYYDKDFNNEADTPDNFQSRRPNTSFCFLDIRSPGLGDTAMYLCATSRRGEGKNIQYFGAGTRLSVL.

V and J are TRBV4-1 and TRBJ1-4; D unclear. Trimming took off 10 bases at V and 5 bases at J, with 20 bases between the two ends. Germline CDR1 and CDR2: MGHRA and YSYEKL. This CDR3 has 15 amino acids. CDR3 in DNA: TGCGCCACCTCGGGCCAATCTCGAGCGAATGAAAAACTGTTTTTT. Translating gives CATSGQSRANEKLFF.

J is TRBJ2-5 and V is TRBV20-1; D is unresolved. The CDR3 contains 14 residues. Per the germline V gene, CDR1 is DFQATT and CDR2 is SNEGSKA (reference sequence). Between the trimmed V and J ends, which lost 3 bases and 1 base, there was a span of 12 bases. The CDR3 loop is CSARDRRAQETQYF. The CDR3 DNA follows: TGCAGTGCTAGGGATCGTCGGGCCCAAGAGACCCAGTACTTC.

This clonotype was detected ten times or more. The chain couples TRBV7-2 to TRBJ2-4, with D possibly matching TRBD1 (7 bases). Trimming pared 5 bases from V and 3 bases from J, leaving 14 bases between. The germline V gene encodes CDR1 SGHTA and CDR2 FQGNSA. The CDR3 contains 15 residues. DNA for the CDR3: TGTGCCAGCAGCCCCTACAGGGGAGGCAAAAACATTCAGTACTTC. As protein: CASSPYRGGKNIQYF.

This clonotype was observed a handful of times. The genes are TRBV6-1 and TRBJ2-2, with TRBD1 identical over 9 bases. Trimming at V came to 6 bases and at J to 6 bases, leaving 11 bases not matched to a gene. This CDR3 contains 16 residues. Germline-derived CDR1 and CDR2 are MNHNS and SASEGT. The CDR3, as DNA: TGTGCCAGCAGCCCGATGGGACAGGGTACGGCCGGGGAGCTGTTTTTT. This codes for CASSPMGQGTAGELFF.

V is TRBV4-2 and J is TRBJ2-1, with 10 bases identical to TRBD2. Losses at the gene ends were 4 bases for V and 4 bases for J; bases not matched to a gene: 7. The CDR3 sequence is 16 residues long. CDR1 is LGHNA, CDR2 YNFKEQ, per germline. This CDR3 reads CASSPTLAGVYNEQFF. The DNA of the CDR3 is TGTGCCAGCAGCCCCACCCTAGCGGGAGTTTACAATGAGCAGTTCTTC.

This sequence joins TRBV7-2 and TRBJ1-4; 9 nucleotides agree with TRBD1. V shed 4 bases and J 8 bases; nucleotides not matched to a gene: 5. Germline loops: CDR1 SGHTA, CDR2 FQGNSA. The CDR3 covers 14 residues. In DNA, the CDR3 is TGTGCCAGCAGCTCGGGACAGGGCGCGGAAAAACTGTTTTTT. Translating it yields CASSSGQGAEKLFF.

The table lists this clonotype with a few counts. This rearrangement joins TRBV28 to TRBJ1-5; D remains ambiguous. This CDR3 spans 17 amino acids. Trimming pared 7 bases from V and 4 bases from J, leaving 23 bases between. Germline-derived CDR1 and CDR2 are MDHEN and SYDVKM. The CDR3 nucleotides read TGTGCCAGCACCCCGCCCCGGGCTGAAGGAAGGAATCAGCCCCAGCATTTT. Its translation: CASTPPRAEGRNQPQHF.

The CDR3 bases are TGTGCCAGCAGCCCCATGGCGGGAGTCCCAGAGACCCAGTACTTC. Translated: CASSPMAGVPETQYF. This chain uses TRBV6-1 with TRBJ2-5; 7 nucleotides line up with TRBD2. The germline V gene encodes CDR1 MNHNS and CDR2 SASEGT. V gave up 6 bases and J gave up 4 bases; unmatched junction bases: 11. The CDR3 spans 15 residues.

This clonotype has just a few counts. J is TRBJ1-2 and V is TRBV11-2, with D tentatively TRBD1 (6 bases). Trimming removed 0 bases at V and 0 bases at J, with 11 bases between. CDR1 SGHAT and CDR2 FQNNGV come from the germline V gene. CDR3 size: 16 residues. CDR3 nucleotide sequence: TGTGCCAGCAGCTTAGATAGGAGGACAGCTAACTATGGCTACACCTTC. It translates to CASSLDRRTANYGYTF.

Only a few counts were recorded for this clonotype. The chain recombines TRBV10-3 with TRBJ1-2; a possible D gene is TRBD1 (5 bases). The CDR3 is 11 residues long. The V gene lost 4 bases and the J gene lost 12 bases, with 12 bases spanning the gap. Germline values: CDR1 ENHRY, CDR2 SYGVKD. Here the CDR3 DNA reads TGTGCCATCAGTGTAGGGGATCGGGACACCTTC. Translation gives CAISVGDRDTF.

This chain connects TRBV11-2 to TRBJ2-1, with 7 bases matching TRBD2. This CDR3 has 17 residues. V lost 1 base to trimming and J lost 0 bases; unmatched junction nucleotides: 6. Germline V CDR1 and CDR2: SGHAT, FQNNGV. The CDR3: CASSLVAGASSYNEQFF. The CDR3 coding sequence is TGTGCCAGCAGCTTAGTAGCGGGTGCTAGCTCCTACAATGAGCAGTTCTTC.

The CDR3 spells CSAAGLAGGRETQYF. CDR3 nucleotides: TGCAGTGCTGCGGGACTAGCGGGAGGGAGAGAGACCCAGTACTTC. The chain has TRBV20-1 and TRBJ2-5; 16 bases are a match to TRBD2. Germline loops: CDR1 DFQATT, CDR2 SNEGSKA (reference sequence). J was trimmed by 4 bases and V by 5 bases; bases with no gene match: 4. The CDR3 has 15 amino acids.

This clonotype appeared many times. The gene calls are TRBV7-2 and TRBJ2-3, with D possibly matching TRBD1 (5 bases). In germline, CDR1 is SGHTA, CDR2 FQGNSA. V was clipped by 1 base and J by 3 bases, with 11 bases between them. CDR3 length: 15 residues. The CDR3: CASSLGPAGTDTQYF. CDR3 coding DNA: TGTGCCAGCAGCTTAGGACCCGCAGGGACAGATACGCAGTATTTT.